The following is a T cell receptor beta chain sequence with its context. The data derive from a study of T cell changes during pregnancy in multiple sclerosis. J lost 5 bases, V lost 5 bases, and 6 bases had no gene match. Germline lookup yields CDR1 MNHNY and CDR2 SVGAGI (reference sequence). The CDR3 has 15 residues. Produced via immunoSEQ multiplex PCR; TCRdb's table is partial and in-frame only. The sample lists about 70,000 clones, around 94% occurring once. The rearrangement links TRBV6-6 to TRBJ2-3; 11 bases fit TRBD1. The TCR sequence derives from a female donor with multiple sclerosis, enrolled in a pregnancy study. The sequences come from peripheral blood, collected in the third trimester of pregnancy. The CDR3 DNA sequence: TGTGCCAGCAGTAGGGGGACAGGGGGGAAAGATACGCAGTATTTT. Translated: CASSRGTGGKDTQYF.